This is a list of T cell receptor beta chains from one sample in a study of prognosis after radiotherapy for stage I lung cancer. TCRdb reanalysed the multiplex PCR reads using MiXCR and keeps one entry per CDR3 protein. The data show over 13,000 distinct CDR3 sequences, with 25% to 30% seen just once and roughly an eighth held by the top ten. Sequenced material: PBMCs, taken before or after stereotactic body radiation therapy (not recorded which). The receptor source for this set is a donor aged 50 or older with non-small cell lung cancer. The CDR3 runs from the conserved cysteine through the conserved F or W. D genes are given only for firm matches. Clone size is shown for a subset of rows, as once, few, many or a class of expanded clone.

V	D	size	length	J	CDR3	DNA
TRBV5-1	TRBD2	many	14	TRBJ2-1	CASNFGGEYNEQFF	TGCGCCAGCAACTTTGGGGGGGAATACAATGAGCAGTTCTTC
TRBV5-1	-	many	14	TRBJ2-5	CASSSTRTRETQYF	TGCGCCAGCAGCTCGACTAGAACCAGAGAGACCCAGTACTTC
TRBV24-1	TRBD1	once	14	TRBJ2-5	CATSDRDRASAQYF	TGTGCCACCAGTGATCGGGACAGGGCGTCGGCCCAGTACTTC
TRBV11-2	TRBD1	medium-sized	19	TRBJ2-1	CASSLGATRTGLTYNEQFF	TGTGCCAGCAGCTTAGGAGCGACAAGGACAGGGTTAACTTACAATGAGCAGTTCTTC
TRBV19	-	many	16	TRBJ2-6	CASSKSTATGANVLTF	TGTGCCAGTAGTAAGTCGACAGCCACTGGGGCCAACGTCCTGACTTTC
TRBV10-3	TRBD1	many	16	TRBJ2-7	CAISEPRQGTGYEQYF	TGTGCCATCAGTGAGCCCCGACAGGGGACAGGCTACGAGCAGTACTTC
TRBV4-1	-	many	17	TRBJ1-6	CASSRTTAVSYNSPLHF	TGCGCCAGCAGCCGGACCACGGCGGTCTCCTATAATTCACCCCTCCACTTT
TRBV20-1	TRBD2	-	17	TRBJ2-7	CSASPGLAGARLYEQYF	TGCAGTGCCAGCCCGGGACTAGCGGGGGCACGCCTATACGAGCAGTACTTC
TRBV5-1	-	many	14	TRBJ2-5	CASSLFQGQETQYF	TGCGCCAGCAGCTTGTTCCAGGGGCAAGAGACCCAGTACTTC
TRBV2	TRBD1	many	15	TRBJ1-1	CASTERDRAGTEAFF	TGTGCCAGCACCGAAAGGGACAGGGCTGGCACTGAAGCTTTCTTT
TRBV20-1	TRBD1	many	13	TRBJ1-2	CSARVRTGGGYTF	TGCAGTGCTAGAGTTAGGACAGGGGGGGGCTACACCTTC
TRBV6-2/TRBV6-3	TRBD1	medium-sized	13	TRBJ1-3	CASRGTGGNTIYF	TGTGCCAGCAGGGGGACAGGCGGAAACACCATATATTTT
TRBV6-1	-	many	12	TRBJ1-5	CASSEGGGLPHF	TGTGCCAGCAGTGAAGGGGGGGGTCTCCCGCATTTT
TRBV7-9	-	-	15	TRBJ1-2	CASRRSFVSNYGYTF	TGTGCCAGCAGACGTAGCTTCGTCTCCAACTATGGCTACACCTTC
TRBV9	TRBD1	many	14	TRBJ1-6	CASSPGTANSPLHF	TGTGCCAGCAGCCCAGGGACAGCCAATTCACCCCTCCACTTT
TRBV2	TRBD2	medium-sized	16	TRBJ2-3	CASRETSGSITDTQYF	TGTGCCAGCAGGGAAACTAGCGGGAGTATCACAGATACGCAGTATTTT
TRBV28	-	medium-sized	15	TRBJ2-3	CASSFGVEVLNTQYF	TGTGCCAGCAGCTTCGGGGTTGAAGTATTGAATACGCAGTATTTT
TRBV28	TRBD1	many	13	TRBJ1-1	CASPGQGATEAFF	TGTGCCAGCCCTGGACAGGGGGCGACTGAAGCTTTCTTT
TRBV9	-	many	14	TRBJ1-3	CASSPGTLGNTIYF	TGTGCCAGCAGCCCCGGGACACTAGGAAACACCATATATTTT
TRBV7-2	-	many	17	TRBJ1-6	CASSMPRLSSWNSPLHF	TGTGCCAGCAGCATGCCGCGGCTGAGCAGTTGGAATTCACCCCTCCACTTT
TRBV7-9	-	many	14	TRBJ1-2	CASSPADSYYGYTF	TGTGCCAGCAGCCCGGCGGACAGCTACTATGGCTACACCTTC
TRBV25-1	TRBD1	-	13	TRBJ1-2	CASSDRQGAGHTF	TGTGCCAGCAGTGATAGACAGGGTGCTGGCCACACATTC
TRBV5-1	-	many	14	TRBJ1-1	CASSLGQMNTEAFF	TGCGCCAGCAGCTTGGGACAGATGAACACTGAAGCTTTCTTT
TRBV7-9	TRBD1	many	16	TRBJ2-4	CASSPGQWGAKNIQYF	TGTGCCAGCAGCCCGGGACAGTGGGGGGCCAAAAACATTCAGTACTTC
TRBV28	-	medium-sized	14	TRBJ2-2	CASSPGLNTGELFF	TGTGCCAGCAGCCCGGGACTGAACACCGGGGAGCTGTTTTTT
TRBV6-2/TRBV6-3	-	-	14	TRBJ2-7	CASRRDRDPYDQYF	TGTGCCAGCAGACGAGACCGAGACCCCTACGATCAGTACTTC
TRBV6-1	-	medium-sized	12	TRBJ2-7	CASSEQSYEQYF	TGTGCCAGCAGTGAACAGAGCTACGAGCAGTACTTC
TRBV9	TRBD1	-	16	TRBJ1-4	CASIQRTGSTNEKLFF	TGTGCCAGCATTCAGCGGACAGGGAGTACTAATGAAAAACTGTTTTTT
TRBV20-1	-	many	14	TRBJ2-7	CSAKPAINFYEQYF	TGCAGTGCAAAGCCAGCGATCAACTTCTACGAGCAGTACTTC
TRBV7-2	-	many	16	TRBJ2-5	CASSPQGGGAWETQYF	TGTGCCAGCAGCCCCCAGGGGGGGGGGGCCTGGGAGACCCAGTACTTC
TRBV15	-	many	14	TRBJ1-1	CATSRDRPVTEAFF	TGTGCCACCAGCAGAGATAGGCCAGTAACTGAAGCTTTCTTT
TRBV12-3/TRBV12-4	TRBD1	medium-sized	13	TRBJ2-7	CASSRIQGYEQYF	TGTGCCAGCAGTCGAATACAGGGGTACGAGCAGTACTTC
TRBV2	TRBD2	many	17	TRBJ2-7	CASSEASGLAAEGEQYF	TGTGCCAGCAGTGAAGCCTCGGGACTAGCCGCGGAAGGCGAGCAGTACTTC
TRBV29-1	-	many	11	TRBJ1-1	CSLAGGTEAFF	TGCAGCCTGGCGGGGGGAACTGAAGCTTTCTTT
TRBV5-6	-	many	14	TRBJ2-7	CASSYRDNSYEQYF	TGTGCCAGCAGCTATCGGGACAACTCCTACGAGCAGTACTTC
TRBV27	-	-	13	TRBJ2-3	CASSLTAADTQYF	TGTGCCAGCAGCCTTACCGCGGCAGATACGCAGTATTTT
TRBV15	-	medium-sized	13	TRBJ1-3	CATAGTSGNTIYF	TGTGCCACCGCAGGGACCTCTGGAAACACCATATATTTT
TRBV13	TRBD1	many	15	TRBJ1-2	CASSISGGEDYGYTF	TGTGCCAGCAGCATATCAGGGGGAGAGGACTATGGCTACACCTTC
TRBV6-1	-	-	11	TRBJ1-2	CDSSSAHGYTF	TGTGACAGCAGTAGCGCTCATGGCTACACCTTC
TRBV7-9	-	many	12	TRBJ2-5	CASMGPQETQYF	TGTGCCAGCATGGGTCCCCAAGAGACCCAGTACTTC
TRBV28	-	-	15	TRBJ1-2	CAGSLAGDSLYGYTF	TGTGCCGGCAGTCTAGCCGGAGACAGCCTCTATGGCTACACCTTC
TRBV12-3/TRBV12-4	-	medium-sized	13	TRBJ1-2	CASSFGQHYGYTF	TGTGCCAGCAGTTTCGGGCAGCACTATGGCTACACCTTC